This is a list of T cell receptor beta chains from one sample in a study of T cell changes during pregnancy in multiple sclerosis. Produced via immunoSEQ multiplex PCR; TCRdb's table is partial and in-frame only. The repertoire holds some 60,000 clones, with about 88% as singletons. The sample consisted of CD4+ T cells from peripheral blood mononuclear cells, taken in the third trimester of pregnancy. These receptors were obtained from a female donor with multiple sclerosis, enrolled in a pregnancy study. The CDR3 runs from the conserved cysteine through the conserved F or W. The D gene is left open where the match is weak. Clone size, where shown, is once, few, many, or a class for clones that have expanded.

v_call: TRBV4-3; clone_size: NA; d_call: NA; j_call: TRBJ2-7; cdr3_aa: CASSQDPLGAKYF; cdr3_nt: TGCGCCAGCAGCCAAGATCCTCTTGGGGCGAAGTACTTC
v_call: TRBV7-2; clone_size: NA; d_call: NA; j_call: TRBJ2-1; cdr3_aa: CASTSRSSYNEQFF; cdr3_nt: TGTGCCAGTACGAGCAGGTCCTCCTACAATGAGCAGTTCTTC
v_call: TRBV19; clone_size: NA; d_call: TRBD2; j_call: TRBJ2-7; cdr3_aa: CASSIAVYSFSGDHEQYF; cdr3_nt: TGTGCCAGTAGTATAGCGGTTTATAGTTTTAGCGGGGACCACGAGCAGTACTTC
v_call: TRBV7-9; clone_size: NA; d_call: NA; j_call: TRBJ1-5; cdr3_aa: CASSLGGQPSQHF; cdr3_nt: TGTGCCAGCAGCTTAGGGGGACAACCGTCCCAGCATTTT
v_call: TRBV20-1; clone_size: NA; d_call: NA; j_call: TRBJ2-7; cdr3_aa: CSARDVRGQYF; cdr3_nt: TGCAGTGCTAGAGATGTCAGAGGGCAGTACTTC
v_call: TRBV13; clone_size: NA; d_call: NA; j_call: TRBJ1-5; cdr3_aa: CASSLRSYSNQPQHF; cdr3_nt: TGTGCCAGCAGCCTCAGATCTTATAGCAATCAGCCCCAGCATTTT
v_call: TRBV28; clone_size: NA; d_call: TRBD1; j_call: TRBJ2-7; cdr3_aa: CASSPADRGHEQYF; cdr3_nt: TGTGCCAGCAGTCCGGCCGACAGGGGCCACGAGCAGTACTTC
v_call: TRBV29-1; clone_size: once; d_call: TRBD1; j_call: TRBJ1-2; cdr3_aa: CSAGGTGGNYGYTF; cdr3_nt: TGCAGCGCGGGGGGGACAGGGGGAAACTATGGCTACACCTTC
v_call: TRBV5-1; clone_size: once; d_call: TRBD1; j_call: TRBJ1-1; cdr3_aa: CASSPIVPGQGLNTEAFF; cdr3_nt: TGCGCCAGCAGCCCCATAGTCCCGGGACAGGGGTTGAACACTGAAGCTTTCTTT
v_call: TRBV4-1; clone_size: NA; d_call: NA; j_call: TRBJ1-4; cdr3_aa: CASSQDENEKLFF; cdr3_nt: TGCGCCAGCAGCCAAGATGAGAATGAAAAACTGTTTTTT
v_call: TRBV4-1; clone_size: NA; d_call: NA; j_call: TRBJ2-1; cdr3_aa: CASSQVDMGISSYNEQFF; cdr3_nt: TGCGCCAGCAGCCAAGTCGATATGGGCATCAGCTCCTACAATGAGCAGTTCTTC
v_call: TRBV9; clone_size: once; d_call: TRBD2; j_call: TRBJ2-1; cdr3_aa: CASSRTSGGGNEQFF; cdr3_nt: TGTGCCAGCAGCCGGACTAGCGGGGGGGGTAATGAGCAGTTCTTC
v_call: TRBV4-2; clone_size: NA; d_call: NA; j_call: TRBJ1-1; cdr3_aa: CASSPHSVSNTEAFF; cdr3_nt: TGTGCCAGCAGCCCACATTCAGTTTCGAACACTGAAGCTTTCTTT
v_call: TRBV29-1; clone_size: NA; d_call: NA; j_call: TRBJ1-1; cdr3_aa: CSVGNTGDTEAFF; cdr3_nt: TGCAGCGTGGGGAATACAGGAGACACTGAAGCTTTCTTT
v_call: TRBV7-9; clone_size: NA; d_call: NA; j_call: TRBJ1-2; cdr3_aa: CASDDRPQSYGYTF; cdr3_nt: TGTGCCAGCGACGACAGGCCACAATCCTATGGCTACACCTTC
v_call: TRBV4-1; clone_size: NA; d_call: TRBD1; j_call: TRBJ1-2; cdr3_aa: CASSQEEGAYGYTF; cdr3_nt: TGCGCCAGCAGCCAAGAGGAGGGGGCCTATGGCTACACCTTC
v_call: TRBV7-7; clone_size: NA; d_call: TRBD1; j_call: TRBJ2-2; cdr3_aa: CASRAGTGYTGELFF; cdr3_nt: TGTGCCAGCCGAGCCGGGACAGGGTACACCGGGGAGCTGTTTTTT
v_call: TRBV18; clone_size: medium-sized; d_call: NA; j_call: TRBJ1-1; cdr3_aa: CASSPQEAEAFF; cdr3_nt: TGTGCCAGCTCACCGCAGGAGGCTGAAGCTTTCTTT
v_call: TRBV5-1; clone_size: NA; d_call: NA; j_call: TRBJ1-2; cdr3_aa: CASSQGGDYGYTF; cdr3_nt: TGCGCCAGCAGCCAAGGGGGGGACTATGGCTACACCTTC
v_call: TRBV5-1; clone_size: NA; d_call: NA; j_call: TRBJ2-1; cdr3_aa: CASSILGNEQFF; cdr3_nt: TGCGCCAGCAGCATCCTAGGCAATGAGCAGTTCTTC
v_call: TRBV25-1; clone_size: NA; d_call: NA; j_call: TRBJ1-3; cdr3_aa: CASSEGWPGNGNTIYF; cdr3_nt: TGTGCCAGCAGCGAGGGTTGGCCGGGTAACGGAAACACCATATATTTT
v_call: TRBV27; clone_size: NA; d_call: TRBD2; j_call: TRBJ2-1; cdr3_aa: CASTDYPGLEPFF; cdr3_nt: TGTGCCAGCACCGATTACCCGGGACTAGAGCCGTTCTTC
v_call: TRBV29-1; clone_size: NA; d_call: NA; j_call: TRBJ1-4; cdr3_aa: CSVGSGATNEKLFF; cdr3_nt: TGCAGCGTTGGCTCGGGGGCAACTAATGAAAAACTGTTTTTT
v_call: TRBV10-2; clone_size: NA; d_call: TRBD1; j_call: TRBJ2-7; cdr3_aa: CASSESTGAYEQYF; cdr3_nt: TGCGCCAGCAGTGAGTCGACAGGGGCCTACGAGCAGTACTTC
v_call: TRBV7-5; clone_size: NA; d_call: NA; j_call: TRBJ2-5; cdr3_aa: CVRTGLQETQYF; cdr3_nt: TGTGTCAGAACGGGACTTCAAGAGACCCAGTACTTC
v_call: TRBV5-1; clone_size: few; d_call: NA; j_call: TRBJ2-2; cdr3_aa: CASSFGLANTGELFF; cdr3_nt: TGCGCCAGCAGCTTCGGACTTGCGAACACCGGGGAGCTGTTTTTT
v_call: TRBV7-3; clone_size: NA; d_call: NA; j_call: TRBJ1-1; cdr3_aa: CASSAAGNTEAFF; cdr3_nt: TGTGCCAGCAGCGCGGCCGGGAACACTGAAGCTTTCTTT
v_call: TRBV2; clone_size: NA; d_call: NA; j_call: TRBJ2-7; cdr3_aa: CASSEDGGEQYF; cdr3_nt: TGTGCCAGCAGTGAGGACGGAGGCGAGCAGTACTTC
v_call: TRBV2; clone_size: few; d_call: NA; j_call: TRBJ1-5; cdr3_aa: CASSELGANQPQHF; cdr3_nt: TGTGCCAGCAGTGAGTTAGGGGCGAATCAGCCCCAGCATTTT
v_call: TRBV2; clone_size: NA; d_call: TRBD1; j_call: TRBJ1-2; cdr3_aa: CASSYTGQGGYTF; cdr3_nt: TGTGCCAGCAGTTATACTGGACAGGGAGGCTACACCTTC
v_call: TRBV7-9; clone_size: NA; d_call: NA; j_call: TRBJ1-4; cdr3_aa: CASSLSAGNGKKLFF; cdr3_nt: TGTGCCAGCAGCTTATCGGCGGGAAATGGAAAGAAACTGTTTTTT
v_call: TRBV5-1; clone_size: NA; d_call: NA; j_call: TRBJ2-6; cdr3_aa: CASSLRPSRAGANVLTF; cdr3_nt: TGCGCCAGCAGCCTGAGACCGTCCCGGGCTGGGGCCAACGTCCTGACTTTC
v_call: TRBV7-3; clone_size: NA; d_call: NA; j_call: TRBJ2-3; cdr3_aa: CASSLTQTGTDTQYF; cdr3_nt: TGTGCCAGCAGCTTAACACAGACAGGCACAGATACGCAGTATTTT
v_call: TRBV5-8; clone_size: NA; d_call: NA; j_call: TRBJ1-4; cdr3_aa: CASSLSREKLFF; cdr3_nt: TGTGCCAGCAGCTTATCCCGTGAAAAACTGTTTTTT
v_call: TRBV7-3; clone_size: NA; d_call: NA; j_call: TRBJ2-5; cdr3_aa: CASSFSNQLGETQYF; cdr3_nt: TGTGCCAGCAGCTTTAGTAACCAACTAGGGGAGACCCAGTACTTC
v_call: TRBV18; clone_size: NA; d_call: NA; j_call: TRBJ2-2; cdr3_aa: CASSPPSSRDTGELFF; cdr3_nt: TGTGCCAGCTCACCACCGTCTAGCAGAGACACCGGGGAGCTGTTTTTT
v_call: TRBV2; clone_size: once; d_call: NA; j_call: TRBJ2-6; cdr3_aa: CAIATVDKSGANVLTF; cdr3_nt: TGTGCCATCGCGACAGTTGATAAATCTGGGGCCAACGTCCTGACTTTC
v_call: TRBV10-3; clone_size: NA; d_call: NA; j_call: TRBJ2-1; cdr3_aa: CAIGAVRDSYNEQFF; cdr3_nt: TGTGCCATCGGGGCTGTGCGGGACTCCTACAATGAGCAGTTCTTC
v_call: TRBV7-2; clone_size: once; d_call: NA; j_call: TRBJ2-7; cdr3_aa: CASSPYNRYEQYF; cdr3_nt: TGTGCCAGCAGTCCGTACAATCGCTACGAGCAGTACTTC
v_call: TRBV25-1; clone_size: NA; d_call: TRBD1; j_call: TRBJ1-4; cdr3_aa: CASSESKRDSLNEKLFF; cdr3_nt: TGTGCCAGCAGTGAGTCGAAACGGGACAGCCTAAATGAAAAACTGTTTTTT
v_call: TRBV19; clone_size: NA; d_call: NA; j_call: TRBJ1-5; cdr3_aa: CASSTFYQPQHF; cdr3_nt: TGTGCCAGTAGTACCTTTTATCAGCCCCAGCATTTT